The 21 T cell receptor beta chains below come from one sample, sequenced in a study of control samples from healthy donors and cancer patients. Libraries were prepared by immunoSEQ multiplex PCR; TCRdb keeps only in-frame clonotypes and omits some of them. The sample lists 100,000 to 150,000 clones; about 93% were seen once. Sequencing was carried out using PBMCs. These receptors were taken from a middle-aged man with head and neck cancer.

The chain links TRBV28 to TRBJ2-1; D is perhaps TRBD1 (6 bases). Per germline, CDR1 MDHEN and CDR2 SYDVKM. V lost 6 bases and J 6 bases, leaving 21 bases between the germline ends. The CDR3 contains 16 residues. The CDR3 is CASSQTRRDIRNEQFF. The CDR3 coding sequence is TGTGCCAGCAGCCAAACCCGACGGGACATCCGCAATGAGCAGTTCTTC.

The count of this clone is one. The chain is built from TRBV7-6 and TRBJ2-5; the D gene is possibly TRBD2 (6 bases). Germline V gene lookup returns CDR1 SGHVS and CDR2 FNYEAQ. This CDR3 has 13 amino acids. V was cut by 5 bases and J by 5 bases, with 12 bases left in between. CDR3 amino acids: CASSLDGGETQYF. In DNA, the CDR3 is TGTGCCAGCAGCCTGGACGGAGGGGAGACCCAGTACTTC.

In its sample, this clone was seen a few times. V gene TRBV19 combines with J gene TRBJ1-2; D remains unclear. Trimming removed 3 bases from V and 8 bases from J, with 16 bases in between. Looked up from germline, CDR1 is LNHDA and CDR2 is SQIVND (reference sequence). The CDR3 is made up of 14 amino acids. CDR3 sequence reads: CASSMESTPRGYTF. The CDR3 DNA reads TGTGCCAGTAGTATGGAGTCTACCCCTCGGGGCTACACCTTC.

This clone was counted only a few times. V usage is TRBV4-2 and J usage is TRBJ2-2, with D perhaps being TRBD1 or TRBD2 (6 bases each). Per germline, CDR1 LGHNA and CDR2 YNFKEQ. This CDR3 has 17 residues. The germline V and J ends were trimmed by 0 bases and 7 bases, with 18 bases remaining between them. For the CDR3, the DNA is TGTGCCAGCAGCCAAGACTCGGGGGCCCTCGTGGGCGGGGAGCTGTTTTTT. It encodes CASSQDSGALVGGELFF.

The chain employs TRBV6-5 and TRBJ2-7; TRBD2 matches 9 bases. CDR3 length: 15 amino acids. The junction had 6 bases not matched to a gene; V was cut back by 6 bases and J by 0 bases. Germline lookup yields CDR1 MNHEY and CDR2 SVGAGI. In nucleotides, the CDR3 is TGTGCCAGCAGACCTGGGCGGGGGGGCTCCTACGAGCAGTACTTC. Protein sequence: CASRPGRGGSYEQYF.

This sequence joins TRBV7-3 and TRBJ1-6; 7 nucleotides agree with TRBD1. Germline CDR1 reads SGHTA; CDR2 reads FQGTGA. J gave up 9 bases and V 6 bases, and 11 bases lay outside the gene matches. CDR3 length equals 15 residues. CDR3 region: CASSNLPGGSSPLHF. CDR3 bases: TGTGCCAGCAGTAACCTACCAGGGGGAAGTTCACCCCTCCACTTT.

The chain couples TRBV6-5 to TRBJ1-6; possibly TRBD1 for D (5 bases). Deletions cut 0 bases from V and 9 bases from J, with 12 bases between. This CDR3 has 15 residues. Germline CDR1 and CDR2: MNHEY and SVGAGI. CDR3 DNA sequence: TGTGCCAGCAGTTACTCCGACAGTTCCGGTTCACCCCTCCACTTT. It encodes CASSYSDSSGSPLHF.

The rearrangement joins TRBV6-5 to TRBJ1-1; weak D call: TRBD1 (5 bases). The V end lost 8 bases, the J end lost 6 bases, and 13 bases lay between the germline ends. The germline V gene has CDR1 MNHEY and CDR2 SVGAGI. The CDR3 is 12 residues long. The CDR3 is CASRKGSAEAFF. The CDR3, as DNA: TGTGCCAGCCGGAAGGGGAGCGCTGAAGCTTTCTTT.

This rearrangement joins TRBV4-1 to TRBJ2-7; the D gene is possibly TRBD2 (6 bases). The V gene's germline CDR1 is MGHRA and CDR2 YSYEKL. The CDR3 totals 15 residues. The V end lost 4 bases, the J end lost 1 base, and 14 bases lay between the germline ends. The chain's CDR3 is CASSPSVGGSYEQYF. The CDR3 bases are TGCGCCAGCAGCCCCTCCGTCGGGGGATCCTACGAGCAGTACTTC.

The chain has TRBV6-5 and TRBJ2-5; D could derive from TRBD1 or TRBD2 (5 bases each). Germline V CDR1 and CDR2: MNHEY, SVGAGI. The CDR3 is 14 amino acids. The V gene lost 7 bases and the J gene lost 0 bases, with 12 bases spanning the gap. The CDR3 nucleotides read TGTGCCAGCACGAGACAGCGGTACCAAGAGACCCAGTACTTC. Residues: CASTRQRYQETQYF.

The sample holds one count of this clone. This rearrangement joins TRBV6-5 to TRBJ2-7, with 8 bases fitting TRBD1. Germline V gene data show CDR1 as MNHEY and CDR2 as SVGAGI. Unmatched junction bases numbered 12, after V lost 4 bases and J lost 4 bases. The CDR3 loop spans 16 amino acids. The CDR3, as DNA: TGTGCCAGCAGTTCCTATACGGGACAGGTAAAATACGAGCAGTACTTC. It encodes CASSSYTGQVKYEQYF.

The rearrangement links TRBV4-2 to TRBJ2-1; 12 bases map to TRBD2. V lost 4 bases, J lost 5 bases, and 18 bases stayed unmatched. The CDR3 is made up of 20 amino acids. Germline values: CDR1 LGHNA, CDR2 YNFKEQ. The CDR3 DNA reads TGTGCCAGCAGCCTCCGGACTAGCGGGGCTGAAGACGGAGTAAACAATGAGCAGTTCTTC. Translated: CASSLRTSGAEDGVNNEQFF.

The rearrangement links TRBV28 to TRBJ1-1; D gene uncertain. Germline CDR1 reads MDHEN; CDR2 reads SYDVKM. There are 12 residues in the CDR3. The germline V and J ends were trimmed by 7 bases and 1 base, with 7 bases remaining between them. The CDR3 here is CASTEKNTEAFF. The CDR3 bases are TGTGCCAGCACCGAGAAGAACACTGAAGCTTTCTTT.

This chain connects TRBV7-3 to TRBJ2-5; 10 bases line up with TRBD2. Germline assignment: CDR1 SGHTA and CDR2 FQGTGA. The CDR3 covers 15 residues. V lost 4 bases, J lost 1 base, and 3 bases stayed unmatched. The CDR3 bases are TGTGCCAGCAGCTCTAGCGGGGGATTCCAAGAGACCCAGTACTTC. Encoded protein: CASSSSGGFQETQYF.

The rearrangement joins TRBV4-1 to TRBJ1-3; possible D gene TRBD1, 5 bases. The CDR3 spans 15 residues. CDR1 and CDR2 (germline): MGHRA, YSYEKL. V was clipped by 1 base and J by 4 bases, with 11 bases between them. For the CDR3, the DNA is TGCGCCAGCAGCCAAGTGTGGGGGTTAGGAAACACCATATATTTT. Protein sequence: CASSQVWGLGNTIYF.

This clone has a single count. The V call is TRBV4-3, the J call TRBJ2-2; D may be TRBD2 (6 bases). Germline V gene data show CDR1 as LGHNA and CDR2 as YSLEER. Trimming stripped 4 bases from V and 5 bases from J, with 17 bases between. The CDR3 is made up of 16 amino acids. CDR3: CASSRKGAGGTGELFF. The CDR3 nucleotides read TGCGCCAGCAGCCGCAAAGGGGCAGGAGGGACCGGGGAGCTGTTTTTT.

The V gene is TRBV6-2 or TRBV6-3, the J gene TRBJ1-1; the D is unclear. The CDR3 sequence is 14 residues long. Germline V lookup: CDR1 MNHEY, CDR2 SVGEGT. V gave up 2 bases and J gave up 11 bases, with 18 bases separating them. The CDR3 reads CASSYGSSLLWAFF. The CDR3, as DNA: TGTGCCAGCAGTTACGGTAGCAGTCTCCTGTGGGCTTTCTTT.

The chain uses TRBV6-5 and TRBJ1-6; D ambiguous. The V gene's germline CDR1 is MNHEY and CDR2 SVGAGI. V was pared by 2 bases and J by 7 bases, with 9 bases between. The CDR3 runs 14 residues. CDR3 sequence reads: CASSYGRGNSPLHF. The CDR3 region has the DNA TGTGCCAGCAGTTACGGGCGGGGAAATTCACCCCTCCACTTT.

The J gene is TRBJ2-7, the V gene TRBV4-2, with D tentatively TRBD2 (6 bases). Germline lookup yields CDR1 LGHNA and CDR2 YNFKEQ. V was clipped by 0 bases and J by 5 bases, with 11 bases between them. The CDR3 is 14 amino acids. This CDR3 reads CASSQEGSGDEQYF. The CDR3 DNA reads as TGTGCCAGCAGCCAAGAGGGTTCGGGGGACGAGCAGTACTTC.

The chain couples TRBV9 to TRBJ2-1; TRBD2 matches 8 bases. J lost 0 bases, V lost 6 bases, and 11 bases had no gene match. The CDR3 is 17 residues long. CDR1 is SGDLS and CDR2 is YYNGEE in the germline V gene. CDR3 nucleotide sequence: TGTGCCAGCACCCCTAGCGGGTCAGTAAGCTCCTACAATGAGCAGTTCTTC. This translates into CASTPSGSVSSYNEQFF.

V gene TRBV28 combines with J gene TRBJ1-5; unclear D gene. Trimming removed 5 bases from V and 3 bases from J, with 5 bases in between. Germline CDR1 and CDR2: MDHEN and SYDVKM. This CDR3 is 12 amino acids long. DNA of the CDR3: TGTGCCAGCAGTGTCATCAATCAGCCCCAGCATTTT. This encodes CASSVINQPQHF.